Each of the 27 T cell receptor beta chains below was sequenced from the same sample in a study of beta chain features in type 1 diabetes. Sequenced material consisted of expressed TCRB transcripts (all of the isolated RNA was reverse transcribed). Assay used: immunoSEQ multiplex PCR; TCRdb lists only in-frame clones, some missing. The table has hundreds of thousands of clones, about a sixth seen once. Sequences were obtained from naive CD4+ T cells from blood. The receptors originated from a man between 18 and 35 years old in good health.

The CDR3 here is CASSYPNRGRDGYTF. DNA of the CDR3: TGTGCCAGCAGTTACCCAAACAGGGGGCGCGACGGCTACACCTTC. The chain carries TRBV6-5 and TRBJ1-2; 9 bases line up with TRBD1. CDR1 is MNHEY and CDR2 is SVGAGI in the germline V gene. Trimming removed 2 bases from V and 8 bases from J; junction bases left unmatched: 9. This CDR3 is 15 amino acids long.

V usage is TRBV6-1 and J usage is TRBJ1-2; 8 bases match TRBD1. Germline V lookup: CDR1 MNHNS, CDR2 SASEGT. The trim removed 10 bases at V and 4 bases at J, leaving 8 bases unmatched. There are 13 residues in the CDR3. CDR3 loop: CATLDRGPYGYTF. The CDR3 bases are TGTGCCACCTTAGACAGGGGCCCCTATGGCTACACCTTC.

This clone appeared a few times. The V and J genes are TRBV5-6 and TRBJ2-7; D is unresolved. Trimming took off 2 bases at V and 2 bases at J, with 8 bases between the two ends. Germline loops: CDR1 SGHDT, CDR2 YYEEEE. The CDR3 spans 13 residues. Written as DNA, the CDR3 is TGTGCCAGCAGCTTTGATGAAGCCTACGAGCAGTACTTC. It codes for CASSFDEAYEQYF.

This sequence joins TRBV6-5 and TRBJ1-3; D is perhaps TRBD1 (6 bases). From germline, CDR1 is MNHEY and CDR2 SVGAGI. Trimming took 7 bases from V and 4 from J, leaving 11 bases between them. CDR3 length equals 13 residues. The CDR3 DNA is TGTGCCAGCATGGTGGGGGCGGGAAACACCATATATTTT. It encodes CASMVGAGNTIYF.

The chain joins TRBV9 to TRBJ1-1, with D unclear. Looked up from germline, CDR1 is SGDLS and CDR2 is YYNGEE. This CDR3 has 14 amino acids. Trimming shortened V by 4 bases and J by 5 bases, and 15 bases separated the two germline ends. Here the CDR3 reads CASSNHHEATEAFF. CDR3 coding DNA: TGTGCCAGCAGCAATCACCACGAGGCGACTGAAGCTTTCTTT.

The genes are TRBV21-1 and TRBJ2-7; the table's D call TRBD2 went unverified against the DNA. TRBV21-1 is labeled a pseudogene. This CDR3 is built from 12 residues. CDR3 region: CASSERGGEQYF. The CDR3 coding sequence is TGTGCCAGCAGCGAAAGGGGAGGCGAGCAGTACTTC.

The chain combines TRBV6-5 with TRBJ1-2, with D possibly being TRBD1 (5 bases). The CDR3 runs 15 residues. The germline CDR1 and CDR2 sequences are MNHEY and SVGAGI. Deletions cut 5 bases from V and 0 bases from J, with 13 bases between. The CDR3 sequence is CASSTGEGANYGYTF. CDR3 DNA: TGTGCCAGCAGTACGGGGGAGGGAGCTAACTATGGCTACACCTTC.

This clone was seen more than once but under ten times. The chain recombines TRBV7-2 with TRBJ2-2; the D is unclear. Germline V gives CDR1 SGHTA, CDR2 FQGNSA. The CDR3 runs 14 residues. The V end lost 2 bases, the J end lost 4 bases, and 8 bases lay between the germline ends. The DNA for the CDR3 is TGTGCCAGCAGCTTACAGTATACCACCGGGGAGCTGTTTTTT. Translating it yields CASSLQYTTGELFF. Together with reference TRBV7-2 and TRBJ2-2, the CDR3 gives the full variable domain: GAGVSQSPSNKVTEKGKDVELRCDPISGHTALYWYRQSLGQGLEFLIYFQGNSAPDKSGLPSDRFSAERTGGSVSTLTIQRTQQEDSAVYLCASSLQYTTGELFFGEGSRLTVL.

The CDR3 loop is CASSFLAGTQETQYF. In DNA, the CDR3 is TGTGCCAGTAGTTTTCTAGCGGGGACCCAAGAGACCCAGTACTTC. The chain links TRBV19 to TRBJ2-5; 9 bases fit TRBD2. The CDR3 extends over 15 amino acids. V lost 5 bases to trimming and J lost 1 base; unmatched junction nucleotides: 5. CDR1 LNHDA and CDR2 SQIVND come from the germline V gene (reference sequence). The full variable domain, its missing parts supplied by reference TRBV19 and TRBJ2-5, is DGGITQSPKYLFRKEGQNVTLSCEQNLNHDAMYWYRQDPGQGLRLIYYSQIVNDFQKGDIAEGYSVSREKKESFPLTVTSAQKNPTAFYLCASSFLAGTQETQYFGPGTRLLVL.

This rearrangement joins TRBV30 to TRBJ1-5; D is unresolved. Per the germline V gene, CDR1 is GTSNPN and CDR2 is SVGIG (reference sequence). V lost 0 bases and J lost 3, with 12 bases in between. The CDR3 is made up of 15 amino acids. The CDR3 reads CAWSVPGPINQPQHF. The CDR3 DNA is TGTGCCTGGAGTGTCCCAGGACCGATCAATCAGCCCCAGCATTTT.

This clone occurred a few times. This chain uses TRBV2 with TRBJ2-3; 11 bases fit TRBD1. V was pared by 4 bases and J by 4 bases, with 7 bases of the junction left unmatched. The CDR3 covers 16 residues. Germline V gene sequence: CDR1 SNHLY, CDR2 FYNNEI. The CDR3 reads CASSGGQGVGADTQYF. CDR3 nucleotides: TGTGCCAGCAGTGGGGGACAGGGGGTTGGTGCAGATACGCAGTATTTT. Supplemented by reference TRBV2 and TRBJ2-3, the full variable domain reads EPEVTQTPSHQVTQMGQEVILRCVPISNHLYFYWYRQILGQKVEFLVSFYNNEISEKSEIFDDQFSVERPDGSNFTLKIRSTKLEDSAMYFCASSGGQGVGADTQYFGPGTRLTVL.

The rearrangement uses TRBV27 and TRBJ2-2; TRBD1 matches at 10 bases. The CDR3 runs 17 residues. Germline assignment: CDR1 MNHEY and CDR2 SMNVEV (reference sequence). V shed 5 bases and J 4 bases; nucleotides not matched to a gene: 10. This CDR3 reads CASSPDRQGASTGELFF. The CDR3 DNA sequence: TGTGCCAGCAGTCCAGACCGACAGGGGGCAAGCACCGGGGAGCTGTTTTTT.

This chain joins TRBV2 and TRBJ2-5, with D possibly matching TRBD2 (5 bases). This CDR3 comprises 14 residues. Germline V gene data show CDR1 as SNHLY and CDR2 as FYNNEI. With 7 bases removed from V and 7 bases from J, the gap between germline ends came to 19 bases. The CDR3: CASTVRSPEATQYF. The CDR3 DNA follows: TGTGCCAGCACCGTCCGTTCCCCGGAGGCGACCCAGTACTTC. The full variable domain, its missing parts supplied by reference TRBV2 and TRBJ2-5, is EPEVTQTPSHQVTQMGQEVILRCVPISNHLYFYWYRQILGQKVEFLVSFYNNEISEKSEIFDDQFSVERPDGSNFTLKIRSTKLEDSAMYFCASTVRSPEATQYFGPGTRLLVL.

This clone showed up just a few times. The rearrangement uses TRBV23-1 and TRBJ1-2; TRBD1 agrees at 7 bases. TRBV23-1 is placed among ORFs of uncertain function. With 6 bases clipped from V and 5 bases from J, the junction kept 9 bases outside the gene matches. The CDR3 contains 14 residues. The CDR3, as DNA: TGCGCCAGCAGCCTACCGGAGGGGGCTTATGGCTACACCTTC. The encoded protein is CASSLPEGAYGYTF.

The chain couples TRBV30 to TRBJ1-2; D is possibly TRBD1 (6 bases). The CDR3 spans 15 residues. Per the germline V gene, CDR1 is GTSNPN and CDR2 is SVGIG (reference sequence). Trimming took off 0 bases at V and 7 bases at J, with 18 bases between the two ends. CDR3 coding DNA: TGTGCCTGGAGTGTACGCGGGGGCTCCGGGAGTGGCTACACCTTC. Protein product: CAWSVRGGSGSGYTF.

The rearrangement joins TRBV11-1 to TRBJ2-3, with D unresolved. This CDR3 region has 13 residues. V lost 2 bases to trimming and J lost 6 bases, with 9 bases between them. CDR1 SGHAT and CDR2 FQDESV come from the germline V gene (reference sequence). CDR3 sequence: CASSLSILDTQYF. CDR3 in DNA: TGTGCCAGCAGCTTAAGTATATTGGATACGCAGTATTTT.

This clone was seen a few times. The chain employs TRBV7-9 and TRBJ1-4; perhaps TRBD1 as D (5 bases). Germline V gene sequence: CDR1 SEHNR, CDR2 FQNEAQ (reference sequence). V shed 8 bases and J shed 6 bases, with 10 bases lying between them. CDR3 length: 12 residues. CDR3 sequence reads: CASWRGDEKLFF. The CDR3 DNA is TGTGCCAGCTGGAGGGGTGATGAAAAACTGTTTTTT.

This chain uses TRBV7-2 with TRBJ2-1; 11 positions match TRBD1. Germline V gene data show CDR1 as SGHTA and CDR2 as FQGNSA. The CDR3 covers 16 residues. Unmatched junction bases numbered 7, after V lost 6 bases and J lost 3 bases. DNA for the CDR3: TGTGCCAGCAGAGCCGGCGGGACAGGGGGCTACAATGAGCAGTTCTTC. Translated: CASRAGGTGGYNEQFF. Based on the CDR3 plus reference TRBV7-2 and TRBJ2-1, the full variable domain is GAGVSQSPSNKVTEKGKDVELRCDPISGHTALYWYRQSLGQGLEFLIYFQGNSAPDKSGLPSDRFSAERTGGSVSTLTIQRTQQEDSAVYLCASRAGGTGGYNEQFFGPGTRLTVL.

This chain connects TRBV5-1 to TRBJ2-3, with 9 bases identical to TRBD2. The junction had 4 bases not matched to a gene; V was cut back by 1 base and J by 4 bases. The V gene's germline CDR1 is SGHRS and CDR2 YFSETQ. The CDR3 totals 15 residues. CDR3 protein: CASSLRLAESDTQYF. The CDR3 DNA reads TGCGCCAGCAGCTTGAGACTAGCGGAATCAGATACGCAGTATTTT. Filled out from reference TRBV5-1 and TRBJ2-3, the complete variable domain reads KAGVTQTPRYLIKTRGQQVTLSCSPISGHRSVSWYQQTPGQGLQFLFEYFSETQRNKGNFPGRFSGRQFSNSRSEMNVSTLELGDSALYLCASSLRLAESDTQYFGPGTRLTVL.

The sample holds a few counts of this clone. The CDR3 DNA follows: TGTGCCATCAGTGAGCTATTACAAGAGACCCAGTACTTC. Protein product: CAISELLQETQYF. The V gene is TRBV10-3, the J gene TRBJ2-5; D is undetermined. Trimming shortened V by 2 bases and J by 2 bases, and 6 bases separated the two germline ends. CDR3 length: 13 amino acids. Germline V CDR1 and CDR2: ENHRY, SYGVKD.

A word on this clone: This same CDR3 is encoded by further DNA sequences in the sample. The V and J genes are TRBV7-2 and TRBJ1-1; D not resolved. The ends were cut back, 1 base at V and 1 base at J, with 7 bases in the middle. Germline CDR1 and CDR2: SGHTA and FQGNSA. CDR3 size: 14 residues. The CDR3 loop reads CASSLVYRNTEAFF. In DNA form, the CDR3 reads TGTGCCAGCAGCTTAGTTTACAGGAACACTGAAGCTTTCTTT.

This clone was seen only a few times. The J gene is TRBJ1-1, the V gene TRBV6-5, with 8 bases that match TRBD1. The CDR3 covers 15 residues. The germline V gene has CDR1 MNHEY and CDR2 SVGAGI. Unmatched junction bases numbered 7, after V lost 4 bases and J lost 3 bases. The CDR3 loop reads CASSSAGTGDTEAFF. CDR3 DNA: TGTGCCAGCAGTTCAGCCGGGACAGGTGACACTGAAGCTTTCTTT.

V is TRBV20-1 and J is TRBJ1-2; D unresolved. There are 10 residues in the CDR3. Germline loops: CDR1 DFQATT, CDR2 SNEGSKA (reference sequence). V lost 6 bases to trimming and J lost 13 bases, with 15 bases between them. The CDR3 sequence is CSAMDSRRTF. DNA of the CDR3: TGCAGTGCAATGGACTCTAGACGCACCTTC.

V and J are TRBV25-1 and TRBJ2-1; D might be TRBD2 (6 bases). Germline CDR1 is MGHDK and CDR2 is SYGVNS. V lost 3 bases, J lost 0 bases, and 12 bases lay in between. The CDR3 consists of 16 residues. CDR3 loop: CASSERKRVSYNEQFF. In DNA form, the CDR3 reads TGTGCCAGCAGTGAGCGTAAGCGGGTCTCCTACAATGAGCAGTTCTTC.

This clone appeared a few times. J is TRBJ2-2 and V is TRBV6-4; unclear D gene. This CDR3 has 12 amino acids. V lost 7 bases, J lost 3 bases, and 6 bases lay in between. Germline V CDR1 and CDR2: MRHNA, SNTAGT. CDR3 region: CASTWDTGELFF. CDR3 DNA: TGTGCCAGCACTTGGGACACCGGGGAGCTGTTTTTT.

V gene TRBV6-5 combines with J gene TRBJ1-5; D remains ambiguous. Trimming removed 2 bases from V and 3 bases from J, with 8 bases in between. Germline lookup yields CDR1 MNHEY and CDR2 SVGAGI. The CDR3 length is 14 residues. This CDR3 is CASSYGQTNQPQHF. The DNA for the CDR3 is TGTGCCAGCAGTTACGGTCAGACCAATCAGCCCCAGCATTTT.

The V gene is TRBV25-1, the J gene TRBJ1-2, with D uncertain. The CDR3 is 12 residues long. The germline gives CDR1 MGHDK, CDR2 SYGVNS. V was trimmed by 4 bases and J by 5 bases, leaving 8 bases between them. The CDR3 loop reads CASSGDWYGYTF. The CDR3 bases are TGTGCCAGCAGTGGGGATTGGTATGGCTACACCTTC.